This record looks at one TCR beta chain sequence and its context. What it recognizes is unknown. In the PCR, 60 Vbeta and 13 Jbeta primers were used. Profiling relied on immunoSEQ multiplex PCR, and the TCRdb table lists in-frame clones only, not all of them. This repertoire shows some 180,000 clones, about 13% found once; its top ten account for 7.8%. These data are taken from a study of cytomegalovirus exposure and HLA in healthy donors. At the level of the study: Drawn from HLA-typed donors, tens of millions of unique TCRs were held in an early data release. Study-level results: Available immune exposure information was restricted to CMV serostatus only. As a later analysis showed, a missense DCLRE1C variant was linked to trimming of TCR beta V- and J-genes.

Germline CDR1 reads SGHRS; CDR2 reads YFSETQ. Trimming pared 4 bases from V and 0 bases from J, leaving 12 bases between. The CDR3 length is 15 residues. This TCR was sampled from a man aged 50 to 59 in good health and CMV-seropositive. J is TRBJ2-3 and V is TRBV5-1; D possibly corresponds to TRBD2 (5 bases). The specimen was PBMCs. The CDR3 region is CASSPAGQSTDTQYF. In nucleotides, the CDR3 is TGCGCCAGCAGCCCTGCGGGCCAAAGCACAGATACGCAGTATTTT.